This TCR beta chain was obtained from a study of cytomegalovirus exposure and HLA in healthy donors. Study information: There were over 350 genotyped donors. Of these, 75% to 85% fell in the genetic ancestry cluster associated with self-reported Caucasian donors.

The PCR contained 60 Vbeta and 13 Jbeta primers. Sequencing was performed with immunoSEQ multiplex PCR; in TCRdb, only in-frame clones are kept and a portion is missing. The sample is made up of some 70,000 clones, and the top ten hold about 0.83% of it. Study-level results: Later analysis demonstrated an association between a missense DCLRE1C variant and TCR beta V- and J-gene trimming. Further analysis, carried out later, found HLA-associated TCR beta chains more clonally expanded than equally common other chains. Later analysis identified about 17,000 TCR beta sequences associated with HLA alleles, using a false discovery rate threshold of 0.05.

A remark on this clone: Antigen unknown.

The CDR3 covers 15 residues. V was cut by 0 bases and J by 0 bases, with 9 bases left in between. Germline V gene sequence: CDR1 SGHTA, CDR2 FQGNSA. V is TRBV7-2 and J is TRBJ2-7, with D perhaps matching TRBD2 (5 bases). Sequencing was done on a sample of PBMCs. The clonotype was recovered from a boy between 10 and 17 years old in good health and CMV-seronegative. CDR3 coding DNA: TGTGCCAGCAGCTTAGCAGGCGGGTACTCCTACGAGCAGTACTTC. Translated: CASSLAGGYSYEQYF. The entire variable domain, with the rest obtained from reference TRBV7-2 and TRBJ2-7, is as follows: GAGVSQSPSNKVTEKGKDVELRCDPISGHTALYWYRQSLGQGLEFLIYFQGNSAPDKSGLPSDRFSAERTGGSVSTLTIQRTQQEDSAVYLCASSLAGGYSYEQYFGPGTRLTVT.